Listed here are 16 T cell receptor beta chains from one sample, sequenced in a study of blood T cell repertoires in COVID-19. Assay: immunoSEQ multiplex PCR; the TCRdb copy retains only in-frame clones and omits some. The sample holds fewer than 200,000 clones, less than 85% seen once. The sample comprised PBMCs or T cells enriched from blood (not recorded which). The receptors were gathered from a woman aged 50 to 60 who had recovered from COVID-19.

Points on this clone: One junction end disagrees with the germline gene, perhaps due to a read error. The V gene is TRBV9, the J gene TRBJ1-2; D might be TRBD1 (5 bases). The CDR3 is made up of 14 amino acids. Germline V gives CDR1 SGDLS, CDR2 YYNGEE. The chain's CDR3 is CASSVVWDSSSLAF. CDR3 bases: TGTGCCAGCAGCGTAGTGTGGGACTCATCCTCCTTGGCCTTC.

The chain combines TRBV7-8 with TRBJ2-2, with TRBD1 matching over 8 bases. Trimming at V came to 5 bases and at J to 13 bases, leaving 12 bases not matched to a gene. The CDR3 consists of 14 residues. Germline CDR1 is SGHVS and CDR2 is FQNEAQ. The CDR3 DNA is TGTGCCAGCAGCGAGGGGAACAGGGGGAAATGGCTGTTTTTT. This gives the protein CASSEGNRGKWLFF.

This clone has just a few counts. The chain carries TRBV19 and TRBJ1-5; no definite D call. The CDR3 sequence is 16 residues long. CDR1 and CDR2 from the germline V gene are LNHDA and SQIVND (reference sequence). Trimming shortened V by 2 bases and J by 7 bases, and 18 bases separated the two germline ends. This chain's CDR3 is CASSIRGGRAGQPQHF. The CDR3 DNA reads as TGTGCCAGTAGTATAAGAGGAGGGAGGGCCGGGCAGCCCCAGCATTTT.

On this clone itself: Different DNA sequences within this sample yield the same CDR3. This chain uses TRBV6-5 with TRBJ1-3, with no clear D. V was pared by 2 bases and J by 2 bases, with 7 bases between. CDR1 and CDR2 from the germline V gene are MNHEY and SVGAGI. The CDR3 has 14 amino acids. CDR3 sequence (DNA): TGTGCCAGCAGTTACGGCCAAACTGGAAACACCATATATTTT. Residues: CASSYGQTGNTIYF.

The chain links TRBV10-3 to TRBJ1-2; the match to TRBD1 covers 8 bases. With V trimmed by 6 bases and J by 0 bases, 9 bases remained unmatched. Germline V gene sequence: CDR1 ENHRY, CDR2 SYGVKD. The CDR3 is 16 residues long. The CDR3 region is CAIRMTGASSNYGYTF. CDR3 DNA sequence: TGTGCCATCAGGATGACAGGGGCCTCCTCTAACTATGGCTACACCTTC.

J is TRBJ2-3 and V is TRBV18; 9 bases align to TRBD2. The germline CDR1 and CDR2 sequences are KGHSH and LQKENI. This CDR3 contains 16 residues. The trim removed 2 bases at V and 10 bases at J, leaving 13 bases unmatched. This CDR3 reads CASSPSMAGGIGAQYF. The CDR3 DNA sequence: TGTGCCAGCTCACCAAGTATGGCGGGGGGGATCGGAGCGCAGTATTTT.

This clone was detected once. The chain carries TRBV30 and TRBJ2-3; D remains unclear. The germline gives CDR1 GTSNPN, CDR2 SVGIG (reference sequence). Trimming took off 0 bases at V and 4 bases at J, with 8 bases between the two ends. There are 13 residues in the CDR3. For the CDR3, the DNA is TGTGCCTGGAGTGTAAACAGTGCAGATACGCAGTATTTT. This encodes CAWSVNSADTQYF.

The chain carries TRBV7-9 and TRBJ2-3; D not certain. The CDR3 sequence is 12 residues long. Trimming stripped 6 bases from V and 4 bases from J, with 8 bases between. Germline loops: CDR1 SEHNR, CDR2 FQNEAQ (reference sequence). CDR3 residues: CASRHTADTQYF. The CDR3, as DNA: TGTGCCAGCAGGCACACCGCAGATACGCAGTATTTT. Combining the CDR3 with reference TRBV7-9 and TRBJ2-3 gives the whole variable domain DTGVSQNPRHKITKRGQNVTFRCDPISEHNRLYWYRQTLGQGPEFLTYFQNEAQLEKSRLLSDRFSAERPKGSFSTLEIQRTEQGDSAMYLCASRHTADTQYFGPGTRLTVL.

The V and J genes are TRBV5-6 and TRBJ2-2, with unresolved D. The CDR3 is 19 amino acids. Between the trimmed V and J ends, which lost 1 base and 0 bases, there was a span of 19 bases. Germline CDR1 reads SGHDT; CDR2 reads YYEEEE. The CDR3 spells CASSLFTLRTDANTGELFF. CDR3 nucleotide sequence: TGTGCCAGCAGCTTGTTCACCCTCAGAACAGACGCGAACACCGGGGAGCTGTTTTTT. Full variable domain (missing parts from reference TRBV5-6 and TRBJ2-2): DAGVTQSPTHLIKTRGQQVTLRCSPKSGHDTVSWYQQALGQGPQFIFQYYEEEERQRGNFPDRFSGHQFPNYSSELNVNALLLGDSALYLCASSLFTLRTDANTGELFFGEGSRLTVL.

This chain links TRBV10-3 with TRBJ2-3; D unclear. This CDR3 comprises 17 residues. V was pared by 4 bases and J by 0 bases, with 17 bases between. Germline assignment: CDR1 ENHRY and CDR2 SYGVKD. Written as DNA, the CDR3 is TGTGCCATCAGTGGGGCTGGCGAATTCCTGAGCACAGATACGCAGTATTTT. As protein: CAISGAGEFLSTDTQYF.

This chain links TRBV28 with TRBJ2-5, with D possibly being TRBD1 (6 bases). Germline-derived CDR1 and CDR2 are MDHEN and SYDVKM. Trimming cost V 6 bases and J 9 bases, with 17 bases left between them. The CDR3 is 13 amino acids. The CDR3 nucleotides read TGTGCCAGCAGGGGGGCGGCCGGGTGGTCCCAGTACTTC. It encodes CASRGAAGWSQYF.

The genes are TRBV27 and TRBJ1-5; D remains unclear. The CDR3 has 13 amino acids. V was cut by 8 bases and J by 5 bases, with 13 bases left in between. The germline V gene encodes CDR1 MNHEY and CDR2 SMNVEV (reference sequence). The CDR3 bases are TGTGCCAGCCGCGGCCATTCGGATCAGCCCCAGCATTTT. It is translated as CASRGHSDQPQHF.

The chain links TRBV12-3 or TRBV12-4 to TRBJ2-1; 7 bases fit TRBD2. The CDR3 consists of 13 residues. V dropped 0 bases and J dropped 12; count of bases not matched to a gene: 5. Here the CDR3 reads CASSLARGRGQFF. CDR3 nucleotide sequence: TGTGCCAGCAGTTTAGCGCGGGGGAGAGGGCAGTTCTTC.

This sequence joins TRBV30 and TRBJ1-4; 9 bases fit TRBD1. Germline V gene lookup returns CDR1 GTSNPN and CDR2 SVGIG (reference sequence). The CDR3 has 13 amino acids. V lost 6 bases to trimming and J lost 14 bases; unmatched junction nucleotides: 13. The CDR3 bases are TGTGCCTGCTCCGGGACAGGGAGGGGTCGGCTGTTTTTT. Protein sequence: CACSGTGRGRLFF.

This clone was observed a single time. The CDR3 region is CASSPTSSGANVLTF. The CDR3 nucleotides are TGTGCCAGCTCGCCGACTAGTTCTGGGGCCAACGTCCTGACTTTC. V and J are TRBV18 and TRBJ2-6; TRBD2 is a possible D gene (6 bases). The CDR3 sequence is 15 residues long. The V gene lost 6 bases and the J gene lost 1 base, with 10 bases spanning the gap. CDR1 is KGHSH and CDR2 is LQKENI in the germline V gene.

This clone was seen a single time. This sequence joins TRBV3-1 (or the pseudogene TRBV3-2) and TRBJ2-3; 13 bases align to TRBD2. The junction had 2 bases not matched to a gene; V was cut back by 3 bases and J by 5 bases. CDR3 size: 15 residues. The germline gives CDR1 LGHDT, CDR2 YNNKEL (reference sequence). The CDR3 is CASSHRTSGRDTQYF. The CDR3 DNA reads TGTGCCAGCAGCCACAGGACTAGCGGGAGAGATACGCAGTATTTT.